This TCR beta chain stems from a study of T cells in Graves' hyperthyroidism and ophthalmopathy. This clonotype has only a few counts. The germline V gene has CDR1 SGHRS and CDR2 YFSETQ. This CDR3 has 15 amino acids. Unmatched junction bases numbered 8, after V lost 5 bases and J lost 1 base. Using RNA transcripts as the source, TCR beta CDR3 regions were amplified. The HTBI primer set was used in a first-round RT-PCR of the TCR CDR3. From the multiplex PCR reads, TCRdb called clonotypes with MiXCR, one entry per CDR3 protein. The sample carries under 350,000 distinct CDR3 sequences, about a sixth recorded once.

The receptor comes from a woman between 55 and 75 years old with Graves' ophthalmopathy. The rearrangement links TRBV5-1 to TRBJ1-2, with 7 positions matching TRBD1. The sample consisted of blood. The CDR3 loop reads CASRPTGTDNYGYTF. Here the CDR3 DNA reads TGCGCCAGCAGACCGACCGGGACAGATAACTATGGCTACACCTTC. Looking up the rest from reference TRBV5-1 and TRBJ1-2 gives the full variable domain: KAGVTQTPRYLIKTRGQQVTLSCSPISGHRSVSWYQQTPGQGLQFLFEYFSETQRNKGNFPGRFSGRQFSNSRSEMNVSTLELGDSALYLCASRPTGTDNYGYTFGSGTRLTVV.